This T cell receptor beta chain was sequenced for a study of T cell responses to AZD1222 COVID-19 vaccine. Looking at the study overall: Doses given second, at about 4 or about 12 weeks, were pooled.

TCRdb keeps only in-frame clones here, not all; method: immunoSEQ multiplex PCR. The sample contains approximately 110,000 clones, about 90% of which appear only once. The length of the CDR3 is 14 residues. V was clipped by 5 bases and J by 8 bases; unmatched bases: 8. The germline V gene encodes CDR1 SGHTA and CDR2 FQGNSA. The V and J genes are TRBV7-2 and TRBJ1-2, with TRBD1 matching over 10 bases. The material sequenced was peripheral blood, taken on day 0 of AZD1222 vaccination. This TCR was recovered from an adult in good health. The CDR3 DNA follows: TGTGCCAGCAGCCCTCGACAGGGGGCGCCCGGCTACACCTTC. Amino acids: CASSPRQGAPGYTF.